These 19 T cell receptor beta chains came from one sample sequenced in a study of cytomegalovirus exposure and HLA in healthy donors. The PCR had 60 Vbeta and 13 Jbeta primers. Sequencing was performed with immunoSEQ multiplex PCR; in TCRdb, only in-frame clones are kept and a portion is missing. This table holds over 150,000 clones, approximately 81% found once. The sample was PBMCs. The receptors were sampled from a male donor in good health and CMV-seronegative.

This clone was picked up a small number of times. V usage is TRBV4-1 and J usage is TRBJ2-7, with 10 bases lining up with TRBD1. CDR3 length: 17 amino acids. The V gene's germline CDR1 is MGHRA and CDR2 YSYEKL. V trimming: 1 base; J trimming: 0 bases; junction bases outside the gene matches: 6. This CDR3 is CASSQVMWDRGSYEQYF. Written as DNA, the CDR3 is TGCGCCAGCAGCCAAGTAATGTGGGACAGGGGCTCCTACGAGCAGTACTTC.

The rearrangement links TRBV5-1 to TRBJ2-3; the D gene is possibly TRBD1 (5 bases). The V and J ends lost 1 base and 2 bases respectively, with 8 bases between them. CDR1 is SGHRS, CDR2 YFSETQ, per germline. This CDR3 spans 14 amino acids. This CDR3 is CASSLLGLTDTQYF. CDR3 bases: TGCGCCAGCAGCTTGTTGGGGCTCACAGATACGCAGTATTTT. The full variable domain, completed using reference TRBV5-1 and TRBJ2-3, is KAGVTQTPRYLIKTRGQQVTLSCSPISGHRSVSWYQQTPGQGLQFLFEYFSETQRNKGNFPGRFSGRQFSNSRSEMNVSTLELGDSALYLCASSLLGLTDTQYFGPGTRLTVL.

This CDR3 is CASTADRDRAYEQYF. CDR3 sequence (DNA): TGTGCCAGCACCGCGGACCGGGACAGAGCCTACGAGCAGTACTTC. This chain joins TRBV21-1 and TRBJ2-7; the table's D call, TRBD1, was not checked against the DNA. TRBV21-1 is reported as a pseudogene. This CDR3 is built from 15 residues.

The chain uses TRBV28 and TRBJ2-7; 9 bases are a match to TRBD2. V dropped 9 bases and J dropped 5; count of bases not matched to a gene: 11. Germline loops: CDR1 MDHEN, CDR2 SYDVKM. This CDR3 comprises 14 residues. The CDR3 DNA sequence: TGTGCCAGTACCCATAGCGGGAGCCCCCACGAGCAGTACTTC. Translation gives CASTHSGSPHEQYF. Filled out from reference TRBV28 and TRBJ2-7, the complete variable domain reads DVKVTQSSRYLVKRTGEKVFLECVQDMDHENMFWYRQDPGLGLRLIYFSYDVKMKEKGDIPEGYSVSREKKERFSLILESASTNQTSMYLCASTHSGSPHEQYFGPGTRLTVT.

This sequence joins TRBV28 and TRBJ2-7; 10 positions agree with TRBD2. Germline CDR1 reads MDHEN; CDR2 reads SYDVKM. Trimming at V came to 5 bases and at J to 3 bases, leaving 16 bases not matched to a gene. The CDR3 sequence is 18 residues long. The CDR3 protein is CASSAPRGAGGSLYEQYF. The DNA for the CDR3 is TGTGCCAGCAGTGCCCCTCGGGGAGCGGGAGGGTCCCTCTACGAGCAGTACTTC.

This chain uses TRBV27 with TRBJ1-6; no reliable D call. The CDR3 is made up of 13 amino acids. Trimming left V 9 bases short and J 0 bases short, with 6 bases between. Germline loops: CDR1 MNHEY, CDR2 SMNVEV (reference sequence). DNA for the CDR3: TGTGCCAGTAGGAGCTCCTATAATTCACCCCTCCACTTT. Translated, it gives CASRSSYNSPLHF.

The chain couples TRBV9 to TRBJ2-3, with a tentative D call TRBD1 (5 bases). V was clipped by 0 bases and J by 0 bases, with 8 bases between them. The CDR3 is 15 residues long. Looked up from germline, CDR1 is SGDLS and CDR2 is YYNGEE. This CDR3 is CASSVGQGSTDTQYF. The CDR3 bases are TGTGCCAGCAGCGTAGGTCAGGGAAGCACAGATACGCAGTATTTT.

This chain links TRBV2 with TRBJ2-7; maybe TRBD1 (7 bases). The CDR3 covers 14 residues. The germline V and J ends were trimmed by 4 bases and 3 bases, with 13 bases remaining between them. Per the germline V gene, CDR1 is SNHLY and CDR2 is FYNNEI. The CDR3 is CASSGQGGNYEQYF. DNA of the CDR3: TGTGCCAGCAGTGGACAGGGAGGCAACTACGAGCAGTACTTC.

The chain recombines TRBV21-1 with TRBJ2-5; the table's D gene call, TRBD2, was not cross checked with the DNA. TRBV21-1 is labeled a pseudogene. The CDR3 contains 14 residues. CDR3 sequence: CANFRDYPQETQYF. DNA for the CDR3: TGTGCCAACTTCCGGGACTACCCTCAAGAGACCCAGTACTTC.

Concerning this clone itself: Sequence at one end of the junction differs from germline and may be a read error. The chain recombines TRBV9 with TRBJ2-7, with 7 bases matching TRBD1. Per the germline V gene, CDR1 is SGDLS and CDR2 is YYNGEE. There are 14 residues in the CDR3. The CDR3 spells CANSVGQVAYEQYF. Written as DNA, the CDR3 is TGTGCCAACAGCGTAGGACAGGTTGCCTACGAGCAGTACTTC.

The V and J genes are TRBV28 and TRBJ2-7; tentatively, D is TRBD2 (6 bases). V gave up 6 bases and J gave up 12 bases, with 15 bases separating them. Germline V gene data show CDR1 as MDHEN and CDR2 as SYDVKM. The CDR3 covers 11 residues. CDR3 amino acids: CASSFREFRYF. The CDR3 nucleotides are TGTGCCAGCAGCTTCCGGGAGTTTAGGTACTTC.

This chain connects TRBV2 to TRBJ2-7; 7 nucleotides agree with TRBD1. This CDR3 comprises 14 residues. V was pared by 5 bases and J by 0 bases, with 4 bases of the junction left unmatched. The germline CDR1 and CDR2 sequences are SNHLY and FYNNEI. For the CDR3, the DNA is TGTGCCAGCAGTCCGGGACAGCTCTCCTACGAGCAGTACTTC. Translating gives CASSPGQLSYEQYF.

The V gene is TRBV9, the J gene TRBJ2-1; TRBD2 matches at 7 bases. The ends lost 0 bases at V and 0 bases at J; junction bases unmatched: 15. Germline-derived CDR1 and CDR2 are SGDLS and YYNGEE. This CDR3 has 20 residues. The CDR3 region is CASSVGASGHAIGSYNEQFF. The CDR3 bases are TGTGCCAGCAGCGTAGGGGCTAGCGGCCATGCTATAGGCTCCTACAATGAGCAGTTCTTC.

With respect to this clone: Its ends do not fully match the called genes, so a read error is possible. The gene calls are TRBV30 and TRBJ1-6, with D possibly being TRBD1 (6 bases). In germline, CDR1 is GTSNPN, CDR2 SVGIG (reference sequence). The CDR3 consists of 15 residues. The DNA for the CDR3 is TGTGCCTTGAGTGTACTACAGGGAAATAATTCACCCCTCCACTTT. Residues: CALSVLQGNNSPLHF. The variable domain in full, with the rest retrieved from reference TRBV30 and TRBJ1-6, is SQTIHQWPATLVQPVGSPLSLECTVEGTSNPNLYWYRQAAGRGLQLLFYSVGIGQISSEVPQNLSASRPQDRQFILSSKKLLLSDSGFYLCALSVLQGNNSPLHFGNGTRLTVT.

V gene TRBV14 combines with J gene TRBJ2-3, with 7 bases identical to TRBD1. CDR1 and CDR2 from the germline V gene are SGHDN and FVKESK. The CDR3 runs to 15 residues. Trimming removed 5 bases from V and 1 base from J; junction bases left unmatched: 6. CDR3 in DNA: TGTGCCAGCAGCGATCAGGGGGAAGGCACAGATACGCAGTATTTT. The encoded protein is CASSDQGEGTDTQYF. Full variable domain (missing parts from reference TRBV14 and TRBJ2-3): EAGVTQFPSHSVIEKGQTVTLRCDPISGHDNLYWYRRVMGKEIKFLLHFVKESKQDESGMPNNRFLAERTGGTYSTLKVQPAELEDSGVYFCASSDQGEGTDTQYFGPGTRLTVL.

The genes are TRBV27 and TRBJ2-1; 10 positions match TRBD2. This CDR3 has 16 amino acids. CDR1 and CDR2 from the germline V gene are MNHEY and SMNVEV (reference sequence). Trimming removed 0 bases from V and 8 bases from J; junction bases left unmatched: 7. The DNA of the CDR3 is TGTGCCAGCAGTTTATCCCCAGCGGGAGGGCCCCATGAGCAGTTCTTC. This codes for CASSLSPAGGPHEQFF.

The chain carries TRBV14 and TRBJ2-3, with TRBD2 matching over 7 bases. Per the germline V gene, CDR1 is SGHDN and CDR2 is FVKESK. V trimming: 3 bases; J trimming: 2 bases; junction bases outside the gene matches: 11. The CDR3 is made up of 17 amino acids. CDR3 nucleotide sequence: TGTGCCAGCAGCCAGTACATTAGCGGGCCCTCCACAGATACGCAGTATTTT. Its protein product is CASSQYISGPSTDTQYF.

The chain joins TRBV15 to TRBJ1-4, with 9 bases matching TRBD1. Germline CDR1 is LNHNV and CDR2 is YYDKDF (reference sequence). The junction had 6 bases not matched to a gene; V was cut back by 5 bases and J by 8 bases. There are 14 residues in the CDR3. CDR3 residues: CATSHRGLAEKLFF. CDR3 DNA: TGTGCCACCAGCCACAGGGGGCTTGCGGAAAAACTGTTTTTT.

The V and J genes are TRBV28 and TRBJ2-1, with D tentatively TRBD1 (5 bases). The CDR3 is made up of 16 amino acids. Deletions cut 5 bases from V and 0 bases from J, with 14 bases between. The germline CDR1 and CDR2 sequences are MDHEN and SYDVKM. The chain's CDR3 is CASSAGHAISYNEQFF. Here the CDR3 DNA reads TGTGCCAGCAGTGCCGGACACGCCATCTCCTACAATGAGCAGTTCTTC.